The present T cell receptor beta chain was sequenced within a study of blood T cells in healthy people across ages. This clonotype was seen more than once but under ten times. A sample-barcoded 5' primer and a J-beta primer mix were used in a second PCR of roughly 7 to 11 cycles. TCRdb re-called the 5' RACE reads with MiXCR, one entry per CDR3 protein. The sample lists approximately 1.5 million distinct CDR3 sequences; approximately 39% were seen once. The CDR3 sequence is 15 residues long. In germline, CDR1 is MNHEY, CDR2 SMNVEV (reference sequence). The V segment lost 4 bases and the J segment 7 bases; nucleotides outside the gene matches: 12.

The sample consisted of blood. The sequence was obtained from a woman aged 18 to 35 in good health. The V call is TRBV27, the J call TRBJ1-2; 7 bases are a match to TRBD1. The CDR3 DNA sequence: TGTGCCAGCAGTTCCCACGGCAGGGGGTTGGGTGGCTACACCTTC. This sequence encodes CASSSHGRGLGGYTF.